This T cell receptor beta chain comes out of a study of cytomegalovirus exposure and HLA in healthy donors. Regarding the study as a whole: Later analysis suggested links between common viral pathogens and several top significant clusters. Later work found most CMV-associated TCR beta chains apparently HLA-restricted. The study designated 150 or so TCR beta chains cytomegalovirus-associated. TCR beta V- and J-gene trimming, according to a later analysis, was linked to a missense DCLRE1C variant.

The germline V gene has CDR1 LNHDA and CDR2 SQIVND (reference sequence). V was pared by 6 bases and J by 4 bases, with 8 bases of the junction left unmatched. This CDR3 region has 16 residues. In the PCR, 60 Vbeta and 13 Jbeta primers were used. The protocol was immunoSEQ multiplex PCR, while the TCRdb copy is restricted to in-frame clones and leaves out a portion. The sample's table shows some 180,000 clones. Notes on this clone: Its antigen is unidentified.

J is TRBJ2-3 and V is TRBV19, with 12 bases that match TRBD2. Sequenced input: PBMCs. This TCR came from a man under 40 in good health and CMV-seronegative. CDR3 coding DNA: TGTGCCAGTAGGTTACTAGCGGGAGGAGGTGCAGATACGCAGTATTTT. Translated, it gives CASRLLAGGGADTQYF.